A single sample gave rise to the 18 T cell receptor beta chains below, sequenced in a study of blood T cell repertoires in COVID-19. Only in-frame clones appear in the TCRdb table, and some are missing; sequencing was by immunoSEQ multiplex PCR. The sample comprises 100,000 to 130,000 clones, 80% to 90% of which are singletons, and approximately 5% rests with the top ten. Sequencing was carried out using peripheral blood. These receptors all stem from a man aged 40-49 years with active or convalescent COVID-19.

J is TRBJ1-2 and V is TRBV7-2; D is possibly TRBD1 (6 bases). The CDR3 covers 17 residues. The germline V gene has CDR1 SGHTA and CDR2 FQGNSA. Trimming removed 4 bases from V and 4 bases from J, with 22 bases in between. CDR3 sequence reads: CASSSYQGFGDGYGYTF. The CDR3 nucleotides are TGTGCCAGCAGCTCATATCAGGGGTTCGGTGATGGCTATGGCTACACCTTC.

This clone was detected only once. DNA of the CDR3: TGTGCCAGCAGCGCAGGACTAGCGGATACCTACGAGCAGTACTTC. This encodes CASSAGLADTYEQYF. This chain joins TRBV9 and TRBJ2-7; 10 bases fit TRBD2. V lost 3 bases to trimming and J lost 2 bases; unmatched junction nucleotides: 5. The CDR3 covers 15 residues. The germline CDR1 and CDR2 sequences are SGDLS and YYNGEE.

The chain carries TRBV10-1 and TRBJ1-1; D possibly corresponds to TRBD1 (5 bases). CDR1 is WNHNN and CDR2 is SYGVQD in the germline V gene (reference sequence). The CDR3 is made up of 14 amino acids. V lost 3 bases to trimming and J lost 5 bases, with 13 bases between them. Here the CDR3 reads CASSEKRGGTEAFF. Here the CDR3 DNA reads TGCGCCAGCAGTGAAAAACGGGGGGGAACTGAAGCTTTCTTT.

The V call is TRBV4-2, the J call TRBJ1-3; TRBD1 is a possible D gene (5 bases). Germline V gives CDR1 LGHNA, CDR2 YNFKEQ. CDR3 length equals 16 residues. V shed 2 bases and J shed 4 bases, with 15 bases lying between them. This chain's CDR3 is CASSQPGGGVGNTIYF. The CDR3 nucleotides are TGTGCCAGCAGCCAACCCGGCGGGGGGGTCGGAAACACCATATATTTT.

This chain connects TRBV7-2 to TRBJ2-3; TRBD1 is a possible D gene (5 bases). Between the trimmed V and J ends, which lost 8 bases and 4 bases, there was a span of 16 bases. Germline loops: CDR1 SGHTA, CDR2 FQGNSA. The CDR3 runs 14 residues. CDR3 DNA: TGTGCCAGCTGTAGTGGGGCCCACCCAGATACGCAGTATTTT. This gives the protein CASCSGAHPDTQYF.

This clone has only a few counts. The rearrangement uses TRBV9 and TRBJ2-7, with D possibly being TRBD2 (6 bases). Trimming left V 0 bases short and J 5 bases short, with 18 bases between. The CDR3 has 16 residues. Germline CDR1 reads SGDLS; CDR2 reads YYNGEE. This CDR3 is CASSVDSWGELDEQYF. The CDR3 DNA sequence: TGTGCCAGCAGCGTAGATAGTTGGGGGGAGCTAGACGAGCAGTACTTC.

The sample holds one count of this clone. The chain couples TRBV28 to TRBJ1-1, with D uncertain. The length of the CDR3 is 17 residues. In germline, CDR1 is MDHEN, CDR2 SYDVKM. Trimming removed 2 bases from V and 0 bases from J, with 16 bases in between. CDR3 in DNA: TGTGCCAGCAGTTTAGTTGTGGGCCGGGGAATGAACACTGAAGCTTTCTTT. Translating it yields CASSLVVGRGMNTEAFF.

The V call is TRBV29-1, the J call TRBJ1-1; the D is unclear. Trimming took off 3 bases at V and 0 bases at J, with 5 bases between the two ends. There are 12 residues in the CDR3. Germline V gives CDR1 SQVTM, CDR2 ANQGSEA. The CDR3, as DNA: TGCAGCGTTGATCGGGTGAACACTGAAGCTTTCTTT. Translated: CSVDRVNTEAFF.

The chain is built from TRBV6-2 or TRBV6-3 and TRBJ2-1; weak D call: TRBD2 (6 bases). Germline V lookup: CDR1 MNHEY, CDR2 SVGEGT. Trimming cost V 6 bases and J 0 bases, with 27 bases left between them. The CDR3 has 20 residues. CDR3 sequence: CASSSQLGGGGTSSYNEQFF. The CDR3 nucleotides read TGTGCCAGCAGCTCGCAGCTGGGGGGAGGCGGGACGAGCTCCTACAATGAGCAGTTCTTC.

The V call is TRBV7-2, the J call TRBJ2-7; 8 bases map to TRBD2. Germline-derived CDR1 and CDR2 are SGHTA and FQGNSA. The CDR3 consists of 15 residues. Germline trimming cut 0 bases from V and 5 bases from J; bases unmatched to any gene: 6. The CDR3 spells CASSLAGTRSHEQYF. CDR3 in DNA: TGTGCCAGCAGCTTAGCCGGGACTAGGTCCCACGAGCAGTACTTC.

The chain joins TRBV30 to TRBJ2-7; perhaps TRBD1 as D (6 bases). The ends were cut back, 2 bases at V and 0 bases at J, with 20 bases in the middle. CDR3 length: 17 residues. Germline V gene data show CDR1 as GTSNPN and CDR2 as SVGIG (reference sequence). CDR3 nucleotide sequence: TGTGCCTGGAGTTATGATTGGGACACCCGAAACTCCTACGAGCAGTACTTC. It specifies CAWSYDWDTRNSYEQYF.

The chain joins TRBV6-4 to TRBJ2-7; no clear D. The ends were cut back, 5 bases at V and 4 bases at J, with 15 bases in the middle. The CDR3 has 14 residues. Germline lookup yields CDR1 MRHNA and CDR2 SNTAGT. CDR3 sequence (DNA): TGTGCCAGCAGTCACGGAGATCCGCGATACGAGCAGTACTTC. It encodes CASSHGDPRYEQYF.

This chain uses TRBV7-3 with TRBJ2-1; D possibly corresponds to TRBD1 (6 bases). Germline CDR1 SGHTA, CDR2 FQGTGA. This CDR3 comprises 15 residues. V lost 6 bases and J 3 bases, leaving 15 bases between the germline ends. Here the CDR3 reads CASSYDRNYYNEQFF. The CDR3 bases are TGTGCCAGCAGTTATGACAGGAACTACTACAATGAGCAGTTCTTC.

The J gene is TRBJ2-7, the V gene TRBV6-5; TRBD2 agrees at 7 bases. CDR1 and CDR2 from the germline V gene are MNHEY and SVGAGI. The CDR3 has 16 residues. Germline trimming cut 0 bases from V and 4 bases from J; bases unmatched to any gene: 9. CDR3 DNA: TGTGCCAGCAGTTACTCGAGACCTGAAGCGGGATACGAGCAGTACTTC. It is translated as CASSYSRPEAGYEQYF.

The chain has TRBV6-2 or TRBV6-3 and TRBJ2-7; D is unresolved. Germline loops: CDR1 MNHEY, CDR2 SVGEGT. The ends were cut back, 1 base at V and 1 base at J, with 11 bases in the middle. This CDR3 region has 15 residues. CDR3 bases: TGTGCCAGCAGTTACTTTTTATCTTCTTCCTACGAGCAGTACTTC. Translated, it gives CASSYFLSSSYEQYF.

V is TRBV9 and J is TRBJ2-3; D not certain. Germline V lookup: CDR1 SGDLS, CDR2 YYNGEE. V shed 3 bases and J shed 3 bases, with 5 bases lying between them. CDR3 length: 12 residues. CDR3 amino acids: CASSASTDTQYF. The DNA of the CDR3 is TGTGCCAGCAGCGCTAGTACAGATACGCAGTATTTT.

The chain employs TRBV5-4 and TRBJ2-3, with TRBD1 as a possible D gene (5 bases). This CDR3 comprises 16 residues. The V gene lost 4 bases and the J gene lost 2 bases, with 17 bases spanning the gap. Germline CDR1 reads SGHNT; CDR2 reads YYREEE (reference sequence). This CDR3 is CASSTPLGLYTDTQYF. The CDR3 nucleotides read TGTGCCAGCAGCACCCCCCTGGGGCTTTACACAGATACGCAGTATTTT.

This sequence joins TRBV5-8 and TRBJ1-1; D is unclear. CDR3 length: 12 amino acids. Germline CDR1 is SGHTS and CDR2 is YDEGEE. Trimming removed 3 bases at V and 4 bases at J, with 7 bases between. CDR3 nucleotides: TGTGCCAGCAGCTCAGAGGGCACTGAAGCTTTCTTT. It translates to CASSSEGTEAFF.